This T cell receptor beta chain was identified in a study of blood T cell repertoires in COVID-19 (dated by TCRdb to 2018 to 2021). Regarding the research as a whole: Samples from collaborators originated in the United States, Italy and Spain and spanned both the acute and convalescent phases of COVID-19. The prospective study material was composed of cDNA or gDNA derived from T cells, B-cell-depleted T cells, or PBMCs. Subjects who had been exposed to COVID-19, were actively infected with it, or had recovered from it provided the deeply sampled blood TCRbeta repertoires that made up the dataset. The repertoires were made available in a free public database intended to serve as a resource for research on the immune response to SARS-CoV-2. The samples were drawn from the first 160 participants of the ongoing ImmuneRACE study and from some 1,300 subjects provided by 6 global collaborators. The sample metadata nearly always contained a de-identified subject ID, COVID-19 status, age in years and sex. Where available, HLA class I and class II types were taken from metadata supplied by the sample provider and were not determined by assay-based typing. The study at large found these results: The amount of clinical and demographic metadata varied by source and participant and was provided uncurated.

As for this clone: The antigen it recognizes is unknown. Base qualities are not recorded, but no much larger clone differs from it by a single base.

Here V drops 6 bases and J drops 0 bases, and the junction holds 5 bases not matched to any gene. The germline V gene supplies CDR1 MNHEY and CDR2 SVGAGI. The CDR3 covers 15 residues, taking in both the cysteine and the phenylalanine. Only CDR3 DNA remains: 45 bases, in frame from the first base. TCRbeta CDR3 regions were amplified from genomic DNA using the immunoSEQ Assay, a bias-controlled multiplex PCR. Per the source publication's procedure: Within the assay, amplification of reference gene primers was used to estimate how many nucleated cells each sample contained. To quantify the absolute abundance of each unique TCRbeta CDR3 rearrangement, sequence reads were collapsed and filtered. For each sample, productive Simpson clonality was calculated as the square root of Simpson's diversity index over productive rearrangements. TCRdb carries this immuneACCESS record with in-frame sequences only. Its versions omit some clonotypes, under half of them owing to an unresolved V gene in the studies checked, with the rest unexplained. The V and J calls and clone size are taken from that table; D and trimming were inferred from the DNA. The sample data list over 150,000 clones, and 85% to 95% of these were observed just once. The top ten constitute approximately 0.56% of the sample.

The collaborating institutions used their own protocols to collect whole blood in K2EDTA tubes. Collaborator samples were shipped for TCRbeta analysis as frozen whole blood, isolated PBMCs, or DNA extracted from either sample type. The sequence derives from a man between 45 and 60 years old with acute or convalescent COVID-19. Sequencing input: peripheral blood. This sequence uses TRBV6-5 and TRBJ2-1, and 7 bases in between align with TRBD2. The CDR3 sequence is CASRYTGGSYNEQFF. The DNA sequence is given as TGTGCCAGCAGGTACACGGGGGGCTCCTACAATGAGCAGTTCTTC.